These 9 T cell receptor beta chains came from one sample sequenced in a study of blood T cell repertoires in COVID-19. Data came from immunoSEQ multiplex PCR; TCRdb stores just in-frame clones and leaves some out. Among about 200,000 clones listed, roughly nine tenths were seen once. Sample: PBMCs or T cells enriched from blood (not recorded which). The receptors were gathered from a woman aged 25 to 45 who had recovered from COVID-19.

This clone was detected once. V is TRBV7-2 and J is TRBJ1-2; the D is unclear. This CDR3 is built from 17 residues. CDR1 SGHTA and CDR2 FQGNSA come from the germline V gene. V lost 1 base, J lost 0 bases, and 15 bases lay in between. In DNA form, the CDR3 reads TGTGCCAGCAGCTTAGGAGGGCCAGGCCGGGCTAACTATGGCTACACCTTC. Amino acid sequence: CASSLGGPGRANYGYTF. The full variable domain, its missing parts supplied by reference TRBV7-2 and TRBJ1-2, is GAGVSQSPSNKVTEKGKDVELRCDPISGHTALYWYRQSLGQGLEFLIYFQGNSAPDKSGLPSDRFSAERTGGSVSTLTIQRTQQEDSAVYLCASSLGGPGRANYGYTFGSGTRLTVV.

The chain combines TRBV19 with TRBJ2-7, with 13 bases aligning to TRBD2. Germline trimming cut 5 bases from V and 4 bases from J; bases unmatched to any gene: 5. CDR3 length equals 15 residues. Germline CDR1 and CDR2: LNHDA and SQIVND (reference sequence). The CDR3 nucleotides read TGTGCCAGTAGTCCCGGGACTAGCGGGAAGTACGAGCAGTACTTC. Translation gives CASSPGTSGKYEQYF.

This clone appeared once. This sequence joins TRBV7-9 and TRBJ2-1, with unresolved D. CDR3 size: 11 residues. The germline CDR1 and CDR2 sequences are SEHNR and FQNEAQ (reference sequence). Between the trimmed V and J ends, which lost 1 base and 8 bases, there was a span of 3 bases. The CDR3 here is CASSLVYEQFF. The CDR3 DNA reads TGTGCCAGCAGCTTAGTCTATGAGCAGTTCTTC.

The chain recombines TRBV4-2 with TRBJ2-1; TRBD2 matches 10 bases. In germline, CDR1 is LGHNA, CDR2 YNFKEQ. J was trimmed by 8 bases and V by 1 base; bases with no gene match: 8. CDR3 length equals 16 residues. CDR3 loop: CASSQGGLAGADEQFF. The DNA for the CDR3 is TGTGCCAGCAGCCAAGGTGGGCTAGCGGGAGCGGATGAGCAGTTCTTC.

In the case of this clone: One junction end does not reproduce the germline sequence, and a read error may be involved. The V call is TRBV5-8, the J call TRBJ2-1; 9 bases line up with TRBD1. The germline V gene has CDR1 SGHTS and CDR2 YDEGEE. This CDR3 has 15 amino acids. The CDR3 protein is CASSLDRGSYNEQFF. CDR3 DNA: TGTGCCAGCAGTTTGGACAGGGGCTCCTACAATGAGCAGTTCTTC.

The J gene is TRBJ1-1, the V gene TRBV27; TRBD1 might be the D (6 bases). Germline CDR1 MNHEY, CDR2 SMNVEV (reference sequence). Trimming removed 6 bases from V and 6 bases from J, with 14 bases in between. The CDR3 has 13 residues. Here the CDR3 reads CASRKQGNPEAFF. The CDR3 bases are TGTGCCAGCAGAAAACAGGGTAACCCTGAAGCTTTCTTT.

The chain combines TRBV27 with TRBJ1-2; 8 bases line up with TRBD1. Trimming removed 6 bases from V and 3 bases from J; junction bases left unmatched: 3. Germline V CDR1 and CDR2: MNHEY, SMNVEV (reference sequence). The CDR3 sequence is 13 residues long. CDR3 region: CASSLGQDYGYTF. Here the CDR3 DNA reads TGTGCCAGCAGCCTGGGACAGGACTATGGCTACACCTTC.

This sequence joins TRBV7-3 and TRBJ1-3; D gene uncertain. This CDR3 region has 15 residues. Germline assignment: CDR1 SGHTA and CDR2 FQGTGA. Trimming left V 9 bases short and J 0 bases short, with 15 bases between. The CDR3 sequence is CARRERESSGNTIYF. DNA of the CDR3: TGTGCCAGGAGGGAAAGGGAGAGCTCTGGAAACACCATATATTTT.

The chain joins TRBV29-1 to TRBJ2-7; TRBD2 matches at 14 bases. The CDR3 has 16 residues. Trimming took 5 bases from V and 1 from J; bases not matched to a gene: 7. CDR1 is SQVTM, CDR2 ANQGSEA, per germline. Here the CDR3 DNA reads TGCAGCGTTAGGGGGACTAGCGGGAGTCCGTCCTACGAGCAGTACTTC. Its protein product is CSVRGTSGSPSYEQYF.